This paragraph reports one T cell receptor (beta chain). Measured with immunoSEQ multiplex PCR; TCRdb has only the in-frame clones, and not every one. The table lists approximately 1.4 million clones, 98% of them singletons. This entry is derived from a study of shared clonotypes between healthy human individuals. On the study more broadly: CD8 memory received one plate per donor, CD8 naive two, CD4 memory three and CD4 naive three.

This CDR3 has 17 residues. Per the germline V gene, CDR1 is LNHDA and CDR2 is SQIVND (reference sequence). V lost 5 bases to trimming and J lost 4 bases; unmatched junction nucleotides: 10. Naive CD4+ cells were CD45RA-selected; the remaining cells were memory. The clonotype was recovered from a man aged 25 to 40 in good health. The chain carries TRBV19 and TRBJ1-5; 11 nucleotides align to TRBD1. Sequencing used naive CD4+ T cells sorted from blood. Subset: CD45RA+ positively selected. CDR3 residues: CASSPWTGGFLNQPQHF. CDR3 DNA: TGTGCCAGTAGTCCGTGGACAGGGGGCTTTCTAAATCAGCCCCAGCATTTT.